This TCR beta chain was recovered during a study of cytomegalovirus exposure and HLA in healthy donors. Study-wide findings and caveats: One cluster of highly shared sequence variants probably arose as a sequencing artifact. When a later analysis compared HLA-associated TCR beta chains with equally common others, the HLA-associated chains turned out to be more clonally expanded and to have lower generation probabilities. Rarity characterized most TCR sequences, yet some public TCRs appeared in many donors.

The PCR employed 60 Vbeta primers together with 13 Jbeta primers. The method was immunoSEQ multiplex PCR; TCRdb's version includes in-frame clones alone and lacks a portion of them. Of about 98,000 clones in the sample, roughly three quarters are singletons; the top ten hold approximately 1.5%. At sampling all donors were nominally healthy, likely with unrecorded immune exposures. This clone was counted a few times. Antigen unknown. The sequence derives from a man in his forties or fifties in good health and CMV-seronegative. Material for sequencing was PBMCs.

The CDR3 sequence: CASSLTGREAFF. CDR3 in DNA: TGTGCCAGCAGCTTAACAGGACGCGAAGCTTTCTTT. The J gene is TRBJ1-1, the V gene TRBV5-4; perhaps TRBD1 as D (5 bases). CDR3 length: 12 amino acids. Germline V CDR1 and CDR2: SGHNT, YYREEE (reference sequence). The V gene lost 2 bases and the J gene lost 8 bases, with 10 bases spanning the gap.